The 17 T cell receptor beta chains listed next were all sequenced from one sample in a study of blood T cell repertoires in COVID-19. The assay was immunoSEQ multiplex PCR, and TCRdb's table has in-frame clones only and misses some. The sample records approximately 130,000 clones, roughly four fifths being singletons. Sequences were obtained from PBMCs or T cells enriched from blood (not recorded which). Receptor source: a man aged 25 to 45 who had recovered from COVID-19.

The rearrangement uses TRBV7-9 and TRBJ2-2; a weak D match, TRBD2 (6 bases). V shed 8 bases and J shed 4 bases, with 14 bases lying between them. The CDR3 is 14 amino acids. CDR1 is SEHNR, CDR2 FQNEAQ, per germline (reference sequence). The CDR3 nucleotides are TGTGCCAGCGGCCCCCCTAGCGCCACCGGGGAGCTGTTTTTT. Translation gives CASGPPSATGELFF. The full variable domain, with the rest looked up from reference TRBV7-9 and TRBJ2-2, is DTGVSQNPRHKITKRGQNVTFRCDPISEHNRLYWYRQTLGQGPEFLTYFQNEAQLEKSRLLSDRFSAERPKGSFSTLEIQRTEQGDSAMYLCASGPPSATGELFFGEGSRLTVL.

The chain carries TRBV19 and TRBJ2-5; D uncertain. CDR1 is LNHDA, CDR2 SQIVND, per germline (reference sequence). The CDR3 is 15 amino acids. Trimming stripped 3 bases from V and 5 bases from J, with 16 bases between. CDR3 protein: CASSIRSGQWETQYF. The CDR3 bases are TGTGCCAGTAGTATCAGAAGTGGGCAGTGGGAGACCCAGTACTTC.

The chain uses TRBV2 and TRBJ1-1, with D possibly being TRBD1 (5 bases). CDR1 SNHLY and CDR2 FYNNEI come from the germline V gene. This CDR3 comprises 14 residues. Trimming stripped 6 bases from V and 3 bases from J, with 14 bases between. The CDR3 coding sequence is TGTGCCAGCAGCGGACACATTGGGGACACTGAAGCTTTCTTT. Amino acids: CASSGHIGDTEAFF.

This sequence joins TRBV21-1 and TRBJ2-7; the D call in the table, TRBD1, was not verified against the DNA. TRBV21-1 is listed as a pseudogene. This CDR3 region has 14 residues. CDR3: CASSKETRPYEQYV. The CDR3 nucleotides read TGTGCCAGCAGCAAAGAGACACGACCTTACGAGCAGTACGTC.

The chain combines TRBV28 with TRBJ2-7, with TRBD2 matching 13 bases. V dropped 3 bases and J dropped 3; count of bases not matched to a gene: 5. The germline V gene encodes CDR1 MDHEN and CDR2 SYDVKM. The CDR3 runs 16 residues. The CDR3 DNA is TGTGCCAGCAGTTTCGGGGGGACTAGCGGGGACTACGAGCAGTACGTC. It translates to CASSFGGTSGDYEQYV.

The chain has TRBV11-2 and TRBJ2-5; 14 bases align to TRBD2. The CDR3 spans 17 residues. The J segment lost 4 bases and the V segment lost 4 bases, leaving 8 bases of the junction unmatched. The V gene's germline CDR1 is SGHAT and CDR2 FQNNGV. CDR3 coding DNA: TGTGCCAGCAGCTCGACGGGACTAGCGGGAGCTCGAGAGACCCAGTACTTC. Amino acids: CASSSTGLAGARETQYF.

V usage is TRBV9 and J usage is TRBJ1-3, with unresolved D. The germline V gene encodes CDR1 SGDLS and CDR2 YYNGEE. The germline V and J ends were trimmed by 0 bases and 2 bases, with 6 bases remaining between them. The length of the CDR3 is 14 residues. CDR3: CASSVESAGNTIYF. The DNA of the CDR3 is TGTGCCAGCAGCGTAGAGTCGGCTGGAAACACCATATATTTT.

This clone was detected a few times. CDR3: CASRRSGTGVIQETQYF. DNA of the CDR3: TGTGCCAGCAGACGATCCGGGACAGGGGTCATCCAAGAGACCCAGTACTTC. V is TRBV6-6 and J is TRBJ2-5; 10 bases match TRBD1. Germline V gene lookup returns CDR1 MNHNY and CDR2 SVGAGI (reference sequence). The junction had 11 bases not matched to a gene; V was cut back by 6 bases and J by 1 base. The CDR3 has 17 residues.

The V and J genes are TRBV5-1 and TRBJ1-3, with a tentative D call TRBD1 (6 bases). The V gene's germline CDR1 is SGHRS and CDR2 YFSETQ. With 0 bases removed from V and 0 bases from J, the gap between germline ends came to 7 bases. CDR3 length equals 15 residues. The CDR3 here is CASSLEQGSGNTIYF. The DNA of the CDR3 is TGCGCCAGCAGCTTGGAACAGGGCTCTGGAAACACCATATATTTT.

The chain has TRBV5-4 and TRBJ2-5; D is undetermined. Germline-derived CDR1 and CDR2 are SGHNT and YYREEE (reference sequence). The V gene lost 2 bases and the J gene lost 5 bases, with 10 bases spanning the gap. The CDR3 runs to 13 residues. CDR3: CASSFDSRETQYF. The CDR3 DNA reads TGTGCCAGCAGCTTTGATAGTCGGGAGACCCAGTACTTC.

This rearrangement joins TRBV14 to TRBJ2-3; 8 bases agree with TRBD1. The ends lost 4 bases at V and 6 bases at J; junction bases unmatched: 9. CDR3 size: 15 residues. Germline-derived CDR1 and CDR2 are SGHDN and FVKESK. The CDR3 nucleotides read TGTGCCAGCAGCCTTGACGGCAGGGGGCATGATACGCAGTATTTT. Translating it yields CASSLDGRGHDTQYF. Drawing the rest from reference TRBV14 and TRBJ2-3, the complete variable domain is EAGVTQFPSHSVIEKGQTVTLRCDPISGHDNLYWYRRVMGKEIKFLLHFVKESKQDESGMPNNRFLAERTGGTYSTLKVQPAELEDSGVYFCASSLDGRGHDTQYFGPGTRLTVL.

The J gene is TRBJ1-2, the V gene TRBV5-1; 10 nucleotides match TRBD1. The V gene's germline CDR1 is SGHRS and CDR2 YFSETQ. This CDR3 is built from 17 residues. V dropped 4 bases and J dropped 4; count of bases not matched to a gene: 13. The chain's CDR3 is CASSGAPGTGVVYGYTF. The CDR3 DNA sequence: TGCGCCAGCAGCGGAGCCCCCGGGACAGGGGTTGTCTATGGCTACACCTTC.

This rearrangement joins TRBV19 to TRBJ2-5; 9 bases are a match to TRBD1. Trimming cost V 6 bases and J 4 bases; bases outside gene matches: 3. Germline CDR1 LNHDA, CDR2 SQIVND (reference sequence). This CDR3 is 13 amino acids long. The CDR3 here is CASSTGGGETQYF. DNA for the CDR3: TGTGCCAGTAGCACAGGGGGCGGAGAGACCCAGTACTTC.

V and J are TRBV7-9 and TRBJ2-7; 10 nucleotides line up with TRBD2. This CDR3 has 15 amino acids. The germline V gene encodes CDR1 SEHNR and CDR2 FQNEAQ (reference sequence). V lost 5 bases and J lost 5; bases outside the gene matches: 9. CDR3 DNA: TGTGCCAGCAGCGAGGGACTAGCGAGGGGAAACGAGCAGTACTTC. This codes for CASSEGLARGNEQYF. Looking up the rest from reference TRBV7-9 and TRBJ2-7 gives the full variable domain: DTGVSQNPRHKITKRGQNVTFRCDPISEHNRLYWYRQTLGQGPEFLTYFQNEAQLEKSRLLSDRFSAERPKGSFSTLEIQRTEQGDSAMYLCASSEGLARGNEQYFGPGTRLTVT.

This clone has just one count. The rearrangement joins TRBV21-1 to TRBJ1-4. TRBV21-1 has pseudogene status. This CDR3 is built from 17 residues. The DNA for the CDR3 is TGTGCCAGCAACGGAGGTGCCCCGGACGGTGGAAATGAAAAACTGTTTTTT. Translating gives CASNGGAPDGGNEKLFF.

The chain has TRBV9 and TRBJ1-4, with D perhaps matching TRBD1 (6 bases). The CDR3 spans 15 residues. V lost 2 bases and J 3 bases, leaving 11 bases between the germline ends. The germline V gene encodes CDR1 SGDLS and CDR2 YYNGEE. The CDR3 loop reads CASSVTQGSNEKLFF. CDR3 coding DNA: TGTGCCAGCAGCGTCACACAGGGTTCTAATGAAAAACTGTTTTTT.

The V and J genes are TRBV10-2 and TRBJ1-4; D is uncertain. Trimming took 2 bases from V and 6 from J, leaving 16 bases between them. This CDR3 is 16 amino acids long. Germline V gene lookup returns CDR1 WSHSY and CDR2 SAAADI. CDR3 DNA sequence: TGCGCCAGCAGTGAGCCCCGGACGGGGAGGGATGAAAAACTGTTTTTT. Translated: CASSEPRTGRDEKLFF.